Presented here are 19 T cell receptor beta chains from one specimen sequenced in a study of regulatory T cells in long-lasting Graves disease. Stated time point: persistent/refractory GD, antithyroid drugs over 5 years with positive TRAb. From PBMCs, RNA was extracted and then used to make the TCR library. Libraries of TCR beta came from iRepertoire HTBI primers plus Arm-PCR of CDR3 regions. TCRdb fed the multiplex PCR reads into MiXCR, producing one record per CDR3 protein. This sample yields about 470,000 distinct CDR3 sequences, of which roughly 21% are seen a single time; roughly 7% belongs to the top ten. The sequences come from peripheral blood mononuclear cells (PBMCs), collected when the disease was refractory, from a patient treated with antithyroid drugs. The receptors stem from a female donor with Graves disease.

This clonotype appeared once. The V gene is TRBV7-9, the J gene TRBJ2-7, with no clear D. The CDR3 spans 12 residues. Germline V gene lookup returns CDR1 SEHNR and CDR2 FQNEAQ (reference sequence). The CDR3 DNA reads TGTGTTTGCGAGACCTCGGCCTACGAGCAGTACTTC. It translates to CVCETSAYEQYF.

This clonotype was picked up a small number of times. J is TRBJ1-6 and V is TRBV30; D unresolved. In germline, CDR1 is GTSNPN, CDR2 SVGIG (reference sequence). Trimming left V 0 bases short and J 8 bases short, with 2 bases between. The CDR3 extends over 11 amino acids. The CDR3 DNA reads as TGTGCCTGGAGTGTCGATTCACCCCTCCACTTT. It translates to CAWSVDSPLHF.

This clonotype was counted many times. V gene TRBV5-4 combines with J gene TRBJ1-2; D is uncertain. This CDR3 has 11 amino acids. Between the trimmed V and J ends, which lost 5 bases and 8 bases, there was a span of 10 bases. Looked up from germline, CDR1 is SGHNT and CDR2 is YYREEE (reference sequence). CDR3 protein: CASSTGEGYTF. CDR3 nucleotides: TGTGCCAGCAGTACCGGGGAAGGCTACACCTTC.

This clonotype was seen a few times. The chain joins TRBV5-6 to TRBJ1-6; D remains ambiguous. Looked up from germline, CDR1 is SGHDT and CDR2 is YYEEEE. This CDR3 spans 12 amino acids. V gave up 2 bases and J gave up 9 bases, with 6 bases separating them. The CDR3 DNA follows: TGTGCCAGCAGCTTAGTTAGTTCACCCCTCCACTTT. Translation gives CASSLVSSPLHF.

This clonotype turned up a few times. The rearrangement joins TRBV20-1 to TRBJ1-5, with 8 nucleotides matching TRBD1. CDR1 is DFQATT, CDR2 SNEGSKA, per germline (reference sequence). There are 15 residues in the CDR3. V was pared by 5 bases and J by 1 base, with 7 bases of the junction left unmatched. CDR3 protein: CSAARTGTSNQPQHF. The CDR3 region has the DNA TGCAGTGCTGCCCGGACAGGGACGAGCAATCAGCCCCAGCATTTT.

This chain uses TRBV6-1 with TRBJ2-6; possibly TRBD1 for D (5 bases). The CDR3 spans 19 residues. Trimming took 3 bases from V and 0 from J, leaving 18 bases between them. The germline V gene encodes CDR1 MNHNS and CDR2 SASEGT. CDR3 amino acids: CASSDPVGRASSGANVLTF. Here the CDR3 DNA reads TGTGCCAGCAGTGATCCAGTCGGCAGGGCCAGCTCTGGGGCCAACGTCCTGACTTTC.

The V gene is TRBV28, the J gene TRBJ1-4; D is perhaps TRBD1 (5 bases). Deletions cut 8 bases from V and 4 bases from J, with 14 bases between. The CDR3 consists of 14 residues. The germline V gene encodes CDR1 MDHEN and CDR2 SYDVKM. The CDR3 loop is CASDSGRGNEKLFF. Here the CDR3 DNA reads TGTGCCAGCGACTCGGGACGGGGTAATGAAAAACTGTTTTTT.

This clonotype has at least ten counts. The J gene is TRBJ1-1, the V gene TRBV2; D is unresolved. Trimming shortened V by 7 bases and J by 0 bases, and 15 bases separated the two germline ends. The CDR3 consists of 15 residues. Germline CDR1 is SNHLY and CDR2 is FYNNEI. The CDR3 loop reads CASTLSQLMNTEAFF. The CDR3 DNA reads TGTGCCAGCACCCTAAGCCAGTTGATGAACACTGAAGCTTTCTTT.

This clonotype was counted many times. The chain is built from TRBV2 and TRBJ1-5, with D perhaps matching TRBD1 (5 bases). The CDR3 has 15 amino acids. Deletions cut 0 bases from V and 6 bases from J, with 12 bases between. CDR1 and CDR2 from the germline V gene are SNHLY and FYNNEI. The CDR3 sequence is CASSEAKGFGQPQHF. CDR3 coding DNA: TGTGCCAGCAGTGAAGCTAAGGGGTTCGGTCAGCCCCAGCATTTT.

The chain links TRBV12-3 or TRBV12-4 to TRBJ1-2; D is perhaps TRBD1 (5 bases). The V end was cut by 3 bases, the J end by 8 bases, with 16 bases between. This CDR3 contains 14 residues. CDR3 sequence (DNA): TGTGCCAGCAGTTTCCGTGGGGGAGCGAGGGGCTACACCTTC. This sequence encodes CASSFRGGARGYTF.

This clonotype was picked up many times. This chain uses TRBV14 with TRBJ1-4; TRBD1 might be the D (5 bases). V was trimmed by 3 bases and J by 16 bases, leaving 24 bases between them. Germline values: CDR1 SGHDN, CDR2 FVKESK. The CDR3 is 15 residues long. For the CDR3, the DNA is TGTGCCAGCAGCCAGACCGGGACGGCCGGTTCTGTTAGGTTTTTT. It specifies CASSQTGTAGSVRFF. Full variable domain (remainder filled in from reference TRBV14 and TRBJ1-4): EAGVTQFPSHSVIEKGQTVTLRCDPISGHDNLYWYRRVMGKEIKFLLHFVKESKQDESGMPNNRFLAERTGGTYSTLKVQPAELEDSGVYFCASSQTGTAGSVRFFGSGTQLSVL.

This clonotype showed up just once. The CDR3 DNA reads as TGTGCCAGCAGCTTAGAGAGGGGGCACTACAATGAGCAGTTCTTC. Its protein is CASSLERGHYNEQFF. The J gene is TRBJ2-1, the V gene TRBV7-2, with TRBD1 identical over 7 bases. Losses at the gene ends were 1 base for V and 3 bases for J; bases not matched to a gene: 3. CDR3 size: 15 residues. Germline V gives CDR1 SGHTA, CDR2 FQGNSA.

The table lists this clonotype with many counts. The V gene is TRBV19, the J gene TRBJ1-2, with D uncertain. With 6 bases removed from V and 3 bases from J, the gap between germline ends came to 17 bases. There are 15 residues in the CDR3. Germline V lookup: CDR1 LNHDA, CDR2 SQIVND (reference sequence). The CDR3 reads CASRPIIAGDYGYTF. CDR3 nucleotides: TGTGCCAGTAGACCGATTATCGCCGGGGACTATGGCTACACCTTC.

In its sample, this clonotype was seen many times. The chain carries TRBV6-1 and TRBJ2-7, with D tentatively TRBD1 (5 bases). The CDR3 spans 14 residues. Per the germline V gene, CDR1 is MNHNS and CDR2 is SASEGT. V was shortened by 5 bases and J by 3 bases, with 14 bases between the two germline ends. The CDR3 nucleotides read TGTGCCAGCAGTCCTGACAGAGCCTTCTACGAGCAGTACTTC. It yields the protein CASSPDRAFYEQYF.

This clonotype was detected many times. The gene calls are TRBV7-3 and TRBJ1-1; D possibly corresponds to TRBD1 (6 bases). The length of the CDR3 is 16 residues. CDR1 SGHTA and CDR2 FQGTGA come from the germline V gene. V shed 0 bases and J shed 0 bases, with 11 bases lying between them. The CDR3 DNA reads TGTGCCAGCAGCTTAACGGGTACAGGGATGAACACTGAAGCTTTCTTT. It specifies CASSLTGTGMNTEAFF.

J is TRBJ1-1 and V is TRBV29-1; D ambiguous. V lost 0 bases, J lost 9 bases, and 11 bases lay in between. CDR3 size: 12 residues. The germline V gene has CDR1 SQVTM and CDR2 ANQGSEA. The CDR3 DNA reads as TGCAGCGTTGAAGAGGGGAGCTTTCAAGCTTTCTTT. Translated, it gives CSVEEGSFQAFF.

This clonotype was detected only once. The chain employs TRBV5-1 and TRBJ2-7; 9 positions match TRBD2. The CDR3 contains 13 residues. The germline gives CDR1 SGHRS, CDR2 YFSETQ. Trimming at V came to 2 bases and at J to 6 bases, leaving 3 bases not matched to a gene. The CDR3 nucleotides are TGCGCCAGCAGCTTTGGTAGCGGGAGCGAGCAGTACTTC. Its translation: CASSFGSGSEQYF.

This clonotype was observed many times. The V and J genes are TRBV28 and TRBJ1-5; D is undetermined. Germline CDR1 reads MDHEN; CDR2 reads SYDVKM. The CDR3 runs to 14 residues. Trimming left V 2 bases short and J 6 bases short, with 11 bases between. CDR3 in amino acids: CASSLRGEGQPQHF. The DNA for the CDR3 is TGTGCCAGCAGTTTACGGGGAGAGGGTCAGCCCCAGCATTTT.

This clonotype turned up a few times. CDR3 DNA sequence: TGTGCCAGCAGTTTAATGGGGGGCGACACCGGGGAGCTGTTTTTT. Translating gives CASSLMGGDTGELFF. The V call is TRBV12-3 or TRBV12-4, the J call TRBJ2-2; D could derive from TRBD1 or TRBD2 (6 bases each). The CDR3 sequence is 15 residues long. Trimming removed 2 bases at V and 3 bases at J, with 10 bases between.